One sample yielded the 29 T cell receptor beta chains listed below, sequenced in a study of CD8 T cells in ankylosing spondylitis. From the 5' RACE reads, TCRdb called clonotypes with MiXCR, one entry per CDR3 protein. Altogether tens of thousands of distinct CDR3 sequences are present, about 5.5% being singletons, with the ten largest covering more than 10%. Material: blood, either unsorted or a sorted T cell fraction (not recorded which). All receptors derive from a male donor with ankylosing spondylitis or in good health (not recorded which).

The chain combines TRBV20-1 with TRBJ1-1; D gene unclear. Trimming stripped 7 bases from V and 3 bases from J, with 18 bases between. In germline, CDR1 is DFQATT, CDR2 SNEGSKA (reference sequence). The CDR3 spans 14 residues. The CDR3 loop is CSVAASPRDTEAFF. The DNA of the CDR3 is TGCAGTGTGGCGGCCTCCCCAAGGGACACTGAAGCTTTCTTT.

This clonotype occurred many times. The chain carries TRBV19 and TRBJ1-5, with D hard to call. Trimming left V 3 bases short and J 9 bases short, with 15 bases between. This CDR3 region has 14 residues. Germline assignment: CDR1 LNHDA and CDR2 SQIVND (reference sequence). The CDR3 coding sequence is TGTGCCAGTAGTATTGGGGTCCGGACCGTGCCCCAGCATTTT. It codes for CASSIGVRTVPQHF.

This clonotype was seen many times. The chain combines TRBV18 with TRBJ2-7, with 8 bases lining up with TRBD1. CDR3 length equals 15 residues. Germline V lookup: CDR1 KGHSH, CDR2 LQKENI. V was pared by 3 bases and J by 0 bases, with 4 bases of the junction left unmatched. As DNA, the CDR3 is TGTGCCAGCTCACCTGGACAGGGTAGCTCCTACGAGCAGTACTTC. Protein product: CASSPGQGSSYEQYF.

This clonotype was detected many times. The chain employs TRBV2 and TRBJ2-7; 7 bases map to TRBD1. Trimming at V came to 8 bases and at J to 4 bases, leaving 2 bases not matched to a gene. The CDR3 contains 11 residues. Germline CDR1 and CDR2: SNHLY and FYNNEI. CDR3 protein: CASETGYEQYF. In DNA form, the CDR3 reads TGTGCCAGCGAGACAGGGTACGAGCAGTACTTC. Full variable domain (rest looked up from reference TRBV2 and TRBJ2-7): EPEVTQTPSHQVTQMGQEVILRCVPISNHLYFYWYRQILGQKVEFLVSFYNNEISEKSEIFDDQFSVERPDGSNFTLKIRSTKLEDSAMYFCASETGYEQYFGPGTRLTVT.

This clonotype occurred many times. The chain uses TRBV6-1 and TRBJ1-2; D is unclear. The CDR3 covers 14 residues. Per the germline V gene, CDR1 is MNHNS and CDR2 is SASEGT. Trimming pared 5 bases from V and 8 bases from J, leaving 18 bases between. The CDR3 reads CASSRADGLSGYTF. In DNA form, the CDR3 reads TGTGCCAGCAGTCGCGCCGACGGCCTGTCGGGCTACACCTTC.

This clonotype was detected many times. The chain is built from TRBV20-1 and TRBJ1-2, with D possibly matching TRBD1 (5 bases). The CDR3 is 15 amino acids. V was clipped by 3 bases and J by 10 bases, with 24 bases between them. CDR1 is DFQATT and CDR2 is SNEGSKA in the germline V gene (reference sequence). The CDR3 here is CSARDPRTARGAYTF. The CDR3 DNA is TGCAGTGCTAGGGACCCCCGGACCGCCCGCGGGGCCTACACCTTC.

In its sample, this clonotype was seen many times. The chain is built from TRBV29-1 and TRBJ2-5, with D perhaps TRBD2 (6 bases). In germline, CDR1 is SQVTM, CDR2 ANQGSEA. Between the trimmed V and J ends, which lost 7 bases and 1 base, there was a span of 10 bases. The CDR3 is 12 amino acids. CDR3 residues: CSGGELQETQYF. Written as DNA, the CDR3 is TGCAGCGGGGGGGAACTCCAAGAGACCCAGTACTTC.

This clonotype was recorded at least ten times. The gene calls are TRBV20-1 and TRBJ1-1; D gene uncertain. The germline CDR1 and CDR2 sequences are DFQATT and SNEGSKA (reference sequence). The CDR3 consists of 15 residues. V dropped 2 bases and J dropped 1 base, with 14 bases sitting between them. The CDR3 bases are TGCAGTGCTAGACCTACCCCCCCCAGGAACACTGAAGCTTTCTTT. Translation gives CSARPTPPRNTEAFF.

This clonotype was detected ten times or more. The CDR3 is CSVRQVYEQYF. The CDR3 coding sequence is TGCAGCGTTCGACAGGTCTACGAGCAGTACTTC. The V gene is TRBV29-1, the J gene TRBJ2-7, with D perhaps TRBD1 (6 bases). The germline gives CDR1 SQVTM, CDR2 ANQGSEA. The CDR3 is made up of 11 amino acids. The ends were cut back, 5 bases at V and 3 bases at J, with 8 bases in the middle.

In its sample, this clonotype was seen many times. This chain links TRBV9 with TRBJ2-5, with D unclear. CDR3 length: 13 residues. Germline CDR1 and CDR2: SGDLS and YYNGEE. V was shortened by 4 bases and J by 1 base, with 8 bases between the two germline ends. The CDR3 nucleotides are TGTGCCAGCAGCCCTCATCCCCAAGAGACCCAGTACTTC. It encodes CASSPHPQETQYF.

This clonotype was seen repeatedly, ten times or more. The chain couples TRBV29-1 to TRBJ2-1; 7 bases align to TRBD1. V was clipped by 8 bases and J by 0 bases; unmatched bases: 4. CDR1 and CDR2 from the germline V gene are SQVTM and ANQGSEA. The length of the CDR3 is 13 residues. The CDR3 coding sequence is TGCAGCCTAAGGGGGCCCTCCTACAATGAGCAGTTCTTC. This translates into CSLRGPSYNEQFF.

This clonotype has at least ten counts. The chain has TRBV29-1 and TRBJ1-5; D gene ambiguous. Germline CDR1 SQVTM, CDR2 ANQGSEA. The CDR3 consists of 17 residues. V was shortened by 4 bases and J by 2 bases, with 21 bases between the two germline ends. The CDR3 DNA follows: TGCAGCGTTGCTAGGTGGCGATTGGGCTCAGGCAATCAGCCCCAGCATTTT. As protein: CSVARWRLGSGNQPQHF.

This clonotype showed up many times. V usage is TRBV12-3 or TRBV12-4 and J usage is TRBJ1-1; no firm D call. CDR3 size: 14 residues. The V gene lost 6 bases and the J gene lost 0 bases, with 11 bases spanning the gap. DNA of the CDR3: TGTGCCAGCAGCTCGCGCCTTATGAACACTGAAGCTTTCTTT. Its translation is CASSSRLMNTEAFF.

This clonotype occurred many times. This sequence joins TRBV18 and TRBJ2-1, with 7 bases fitting TRBD2. Germline CDR1 KGHSH, CDR2 LQKENI. After removal of 6 bases from V and 1 base from J, the junction contained 9 bases not matched to a gene. The CDR3 is 16 amino acids. The CDR3 is CASSVVGGNSYNEQFF. The CDR3 nucleotides read TGTGCCAGCTCGGTCGTCGGGGGGAATTCCTACAATGAGCAGTTCTTC.

This clonotype was counted at least ten times. In nucleotides, the CDR3 is TGTGCCAGCAGTTTAGGGCCGGGACAGTCCTTGGAGCAGTTCTTC. Translated, it gives CASSLGPGQSLEQFF. The chain is built from TRBV12-3 or TRBV12-4 and TRBJ2-1; TRBD1 agrees at 7 bases. This CDR3 is 15 amino acids long. Trimming cost V 1 base and J 10 bases; bases outside gene matches: 10.

This clonotype was detected many times. The chain uses TRBV4-3 and TRBJ2-7, with 9 bases that match TRBD1. The CDR3 has 15 amino acids. Germline CDR1 LGHNA, CDR2 YSLEER. J was trimmed by 3 bases and V by 1 base; bases with no gene match: 4. CDR3 in DNA: TGCGCCAGCAGCCAAGCGACAGGGGGACTCTACGAGCAGTACTTC. This codes for CASSQATGGLYEQYF.

This clonotype occurred many times. This sequence joins TRBV6-4 and TRBJ2-1; 12 bases fit TRBD2. Germline lookup yields CDR1 MRHNA and CDR2 SNTAGT. The CDR3 loop spans 15 amino acids. The ends lost 4 bases at V and 6 bases at J; junction bases unmatched: 4. DNA of the CDR3: TGTGCCAGCAGTGCCTCTAGCGGGGGGGCCAATGAGCAGTTCTTC. It translates to CASSASSGGANEQFF.

This clonotype occurred many times. V is TRBV20-1 and J is TRBJ1-1, with D possibly TRBD1 on 6 matching bases. The CDR3 spans 14 residues. V was shortened by 0 bases and J by 4 bases, with 12 bases between the two germline ends. CDR1 DFQATT and CDR2 SNEGSKA come from the germline V gene (reference sequence). The DNA of the CDR3 is TGCAGTGCTAGAGAGGGGGGCCTTCTCACTGAAGCTTTCTTT. Translation gives CSAREGGLLTEAFF.

As concerns this clonotype: A much more abundant neighbour one base away suggests this may be a read error. The chain links TRBV7-6 to TRBJ2-2; D might be TRBD1 or TRBD2, each matching 5 bases. Germline-derived CDR1 and CDR2 are SGHVS and FNYEAQ. Between the trimmed V and J ends, which lost 3 bases and 9 bases, there was a span of 11 bases. The CDR3 has 13 amino acids. The DNA of the CDR3 is TGTGCCAGCAGCTTTCTTCGGGGCAGGGAGCTGTTTTTT. Amino acids: CASSFLRGRELFF.

This clonotype was counted ten times or more. The gene calls are TRBV6-2 or TRBV6-3 and TRBJ2-4; 7 nucleotides line up with TRBD2. CDR3 length: 17 residues. Trimming cost V 6 bases and J 0 bases; bases outside gene matches: 11. Germline CDR1 reads MNHEY; CDR2 reads SVGEGT. CDR3 residues: CASSPGLVDLAKNIQYF. CDR3 sequence (DNA): TGTGCCAGCAGCCCCGGACTAGTGGATCTAGCCAAAAACATTCAGTACTTC.

This clonotype was detected ten times or more. This chain joins TRBV3-1 and TRBJ2-1; TRBD1 matches at 7 bases. The CDR3 is made up of 15 amino acids. Germline-derived CDR1 and CDR2 are LGHDT and YNNKEL (reference sequence). V lost 5 bases to trimming and J lost 0 bases; unmatched junction nucleotides: 4. CDR3 amino acids: CASSLQGSSYNEQFF. The CDR3, as DNA: TGTGCCAGCAGCTTACAGGGGTCCTCCTACAATGAGCAGTTCTTC.

This clonotype was picked up many times. The rearrangement uses TRBV20-1 and TRBJ1-5; weak D call: TRBD1 (6 bases). Per germline, CDR1 DFQATT and CDR2 SNEGSKA (reference sequence). CDR3 length: 16 amino acids. Trimming removed 5 bases at V and 11 bases at J, with 28 bases between. Written as DNA, the CDR3 is TGCAGTGCTTACCCGGTGTTATCGACAGGCCGAAGGACCCAGCATTTT. Translating it yields CSAYPVLSTGRRTQHF.

This rearrangement joins TRBV7-9 to TRBJ2-3; 13 bases are a match to TRBD2. Per the germline V gene, CDR1 is SEHNR and CDR2 is FQNEAQ (reference sequence). The CDR3 sequence is 16 residues long. V dropped 5 bases and J dropped 4; count of bases not matched to a gene: 6. The CDR3: CASSVTSGRVADTQYF. The CDR3 nucleotides read TGTGCCAGCAGCGTAACTAGCGGGAGGGTAGCAGATACGCAGTATTTT. Drawing the rest from reference TRBV7-9 and TRBJ2-3, the complete variable domain is DTGVSQNPRHKITKRGQNVTFRCDPISEHNRLYWYRQTLGQGPEFLTYFQNEAQLEKSRLLSDRFSAERPKGSFSTLEIQRTEQGDSAMYLCASSVTSGRVADTQYFGPGTRLTVL.

This clonotype was seen at least ten times. The chain carries TRBV7-9 and TRBJ1-1; TRBD1 matches at 7 bases. Per the germline V gene, CDR1 is SEHNR and CDR2 is FQNEAQ (reference sequence). The V and J ends lost 2 bases and 1 base, in that order; junction bases with no gene match: 10. This CDR3 is 17 amino acids long. As DNA, the CDR3 is TGTGCCAGCAGCTTAAGTGGAGGGGGCCTCGGGAACACTGAAGCTTTCTTT. It yields the protein CASSLSGGGLGNTEAFF. Supplemented by reference TRBV7-9 and TRBJ1-1, the full variable domain reads DTGVSQNPRHKITKRGQNVTFRCDPISEHNRLYWYRQTLGQGPEFLTYFQNEAQLEKSRLLSDRFSAERPKGSFSTLEIQRTEQGDSAMYLCASSLSGGGLGNTEAFFGQGTRLTVV.

This clonotype was seen ten or more times. V and J are TRBV5-1 and TRBJ2-6; D possibly corresponds to TRBD1 (7 bases). Germline V gives CDR1 SGHRS, CDR2 YFSETQ. The CDR3 is 17 residues long. The V and J ends lost 0 bases and 2 bases respectively, with 12 bases between them. The CDR3 bases are TGCGCCAGCAGCTTGGTTGGAGGGGGCGCTGGGGCCAACGTCCTGACTTTC. Its translation: CASSLVGGGAGANVLTF.

This clonotype was counted many times. J is TRBJ1-5 and V is TRBV2; 10 nucleotides align to TRBD1. The V and J ends lost 1 base and 3 bases, in that order; junction bases with no gene match: 6. Germline-derived CDR1 and CDR2 are SNHLY and FYNNEI. This CDR3 region has 17 residues. The CDR3 loop reads CASSEGLTGGLNQPQHF. DNA for the CDR3: TGTGCCAGCAGTGAAGGTCTGACAGGGGGCCTCAATCAGCCCCAGCATTTT.

This clonotype came up many times. J is TRBJ2-3 and V is TRBV24-1; D is possibly TRBD2 (5 bases). V was trimmed by 0 bases and J by 3 bases, leaving 6 bases between them. The CDR3 loop spans 14 amino acids. CDR1 and CDR2 from the germline V gene are KGHDR and SFDVKD. CDR3 bases: TGTGCCACCAGTGATTTGACGGGGACAGATACGCAGTATTTT. Its protein product is CATSDLTGTDTQYF.

This clonotype was recorded many times. The chain joins TRBV29-1 to TRBJ2-4; no clear D gene. The CDR3 loop spans 11 amino acids. Trimming took off 6 bases at V and 5 bases at J, with 8 bases between the two ends. Germline CDR1 and CDR2: SQVTM and ANQGSEA. The CDR3 here is CSVRPQNIQYF. For the CDR3, the DNA is TGCAGCGTCAGACCACAAAACATTCAGTACTTC.

This clonotype has at least ten counts. The rearrangement uses TRBV5-1 and TRBJ2-1; D might be TRBD2 (5 bases). The V gene lost 7 bases and the J gene lost 7 bases, with 18 bases spanning the gap. The V gene's germline CDR1 is SGHRS and CDR2 YFSETQ. The CDR3 is made up of 14 amino acids. CDR3 sequence: CASGETAGGNEQFF. In DNA, the CDR3 is TGCGCCAGCGGGGAGACCGCGGGCGGGAATGAGCAGTTCTTC.